Below, 16 T cell receptor beta chains from the same sample are listed, as sequenced in a study of blood T cells in healthy people across ages. Primed by a sample-barcoded 5' primer and a J-beta primer mix, a second PCR proceeded for about 6 to 12 cycles. TCRdb re-analysed the 5' RACE reads in MiXCR, keeping a single row per CDR3 protein. The profile covers 1,800,000 or so distinct CDR3 sequences, with 35% to 50% appearing a single time and about 21% taken by the ten largest. Source material: blood. Source of these receptors: a human donor in good health.

This clonotype was seen a few times. The V gene is TRBV20-1, the J gene TRBJ2-3, with 7 positions matching TRBD2. The CDR3 length is 13 residues. The germline V gene encodes CDR1 DFQATT and CDR2 SNEGSKA (reference sequence). The V and J ends lost 3 bases and 2 bases, in that order; junction bases with no gene match: 2. The CDR3, as DNA: TGCAGTGCTAGCGGGGGGATCACAGATACGCAGTATTTT. It codes for CSASGGITDTQYF.

This clonotype has only a few counts. CDR3 protein: CASSGQGQTQYF. The CDR3 DNA reads as TGTGCCAGCAGCGGACAGGGCCAGACCCAGTACTTC. The chain links TRBV2 to TRBJ2-5; 8 bases agree with TRBD1. Per germline, CDR1 SNHLY and CDR2 FYNNEI. The CDR3 totals 12 residues. V lost 6 bases and J lost 6; bases outside the gene matches: 3. Together with reference TRBV2 and TRBJ2-5, the CDR3 gives the full variable domain: EPEVTQTPSHQVTQMGQEVILRCVPISNHLYFYWYRQILGQKVEFLVSFYNNEISEKSEIFDDQFSVERPDGSNFTLKIRSTKLEDSAMYFCASSGQGQTQYFGPGTRLLVL.

The V call is TRBV12-3 or TRBV12-4, the J call TRBJ1-5, with TRBD1 matching over 10 bases. The V segment lost 3 bases and the J segment 1 base; nucleotides outside the gene matches: 9. CDR3 length equals 18 residues. As DNA, the CDR3 is TGTGCCAGCAGTTTGGGGACAGGGGCCGGGGGGAGCAATCAGCCCCAGCATTTT. Its translation is CASSLGTGAGGSNQPQHF.

In DNA form, the CDR3 reads TGCAGTGCTAGAGAGTTGGCAGGGGGAGAGACCCAGTACTTC. Protein sequence: CSARELAGGETQYF. The J gene is TRBJ2-5, the V gene TRBV20-1; 7 nucleotides line up with TRBD1. The CDR3 length is 14 residues. The V segment lost 0 bases and the J segment 4 bases; nucleotides outside the gene matches: 5. Germline V CDR1 and CDR2: DFQATT, SNEGSKA (reference sequence).

The rearrangement uses TRBV6-5 and TRBJ2-5; TRBD1 or TRBD2 may be the D gene (6 bases each). CDR3 length: 16 amino acids. Trimming shortened V by 3 bases and J by 1 base, and 15 bases separated the two germline ends. The V gene's germline CDR1 is MNHEY and CDR2 SVGAGI. Written as DNA, the CDR3 is TGTGCCAGCAGTTATGGAGGGGGGCGAGCCCAAGAGACCCAGTACTTC. Amino acids: CASSYGGGRAQETQYF.

The chain employs TRBV7-2 and TRBJ2-4; D is tentatively TRBD1 or TRBD2 (5 bases each). The J call is doubtful: the DNA matches TRBJ2-7 better. CDR3 size: 15 residues. The germline gives CDR1 SGHTA, CDR2 FQGNSA. The CDR3 coding sequence is TGTGCCAGCAGCTCGGGACCTTGGAAGACCTACGAGCAGTACTTC. Residues: CASSSGPWKTYEQYF.

This clonotype has a count of ten or more. This may be a read error: a much more frequent sequence differs by one nucleotide. The chain employs TRBV12-3 or TRBV12-4 and TRBJ1-1, with 12 bases that match TRBD1. Trimming took 3 bases from V and 6 from J; bases not matched to a gene: 5. The CDR3 consists of 15 residues. The CDR3 loop is CASSFPGTGGPEAFF. As DNA, the CDR3 is TGTGCCAGCAGTTTCCCCGGGACAGGGGGCCCTGAAGCTTTCTTT.

The CDR3 sequence is CASSPTIDSYEQYF. For the CDR3, the DNA is TGTGCCAGCAGCCCAACTATCGACTCCTACGAGCAGTACTTC. The genes are TRBV5-5 and TRBJ2-7; the D is unclear. The CDR3 totals 14 residues. Trimming left V 4 bases short and J 0 bases short, with 11 bases between. Germline CDR1 reads SGHKS; CDR2 reads YYEKEE (reference sequence).

The J gene is TRBJ2-5, the V gene TRBV4-1, with a tentative D call TRBD1 (6 bases). CDR1 is MGHRA and CDR2 is YSYEKL in the germline V gene. Trimming cost V 0 bases and J 5 bases, with 13 bases left between them. The CDR3 has 15 residues. This CDR3 is CASSQDLGAWETQYF. DNA of the CDR3: TGCGCCAGCAGCCAAGATCTGGGGGCCTGGGAGACCCAGTACTTC.

This clonotype was recorded a few times. The rearrangement uses TRBV5-6 and TRBJ2-5, with D unresolved. Germline V gives CDR1 SGHDT, CDR2 YYEEEE. Trimming left V 2 bases short and J 5 bases short, with 13 bases between. The CDR3 has 14 residues. CDR3 loop: CASSFPPQGETQYF. CDR3 nucleotide sequence: TGTGCCAGCAGCTTTCCCCCGCAAGGGGAGACCCAGTACTTC.

This clonotype was detected only a few times. The V and J genes are TRBV7-2 and TRBJ1-2; D ambiguous. Germline V gene sequence: CDR1 SGHTA, CDR2 FQGNSA. CDR3 length equals 15 residues. The germline V and J ends were trimmed by 1 base and 6 bases, with 15 bases remaining between them. The CDR3 here is CASSLEIRGSHGYTF. In nucleotides, the CDR3 is TGTGCCAGCAGCTTAGAGATCCGTGGGTCTCATGGCTACACCTTC.

CDR3 protein: CASSYGPDYTF. CDR3 in DNA: TGTGCCAGCAGTTACGGGCCGGACTACACCTTC. The J gene is TRBJ1-2, the V gene TRBV6-6; D uncertain. The CDR3 totals 11 residues. V lost 2 bases to trimming and J lost 10 bases, with 8 bases between them. Germline CDR1 and CDR2: MNHNY and SVGAGI (reference sequence).

The chain has TRBV28 and TRBJ2-1, with 10 positions matching TRBD2. The CDR3 is 16 residues long. CDR1 and CDR2 from the germline V gene are MDHEN and SYDVKM. Losses at the gene ends were 5 bases for V and 0 bases for J; bases not matched to a gene: 4. The CDR3, as DNA: TGTGCCAGCAGTCCACTAGCGGGGCTCTCCTACAATGAGCAGTTCTTC. It encodes CASSPLAGLSYNEQFF. Full variable domain (rest looked up from reference TRBV28 and TRBJ2-1): DVKVTQSSRYLVKRTGEKVFLECVQDMDHENMFWYRQDPGLGLRLIYFSYDVKMKEKGDIPEGYSVSREKKERFSLILESASTNQTSMYLCASSPLAGLSYNEQFFGPGTRLTVL.

This clonotype was found a few times. The V call is TRBV7-9, the J call TRBJ2-5, with no clear D. In germline, CDR1 is SEHNR, CDR2 FQNEAQ (reference sequence). The V end lost 1 base, the J end lost 2 bases, and 17 bases lay between the germline ends. This CDR3 has 17 residues. The chain's CDR3 is CASSLVSVPALQETQYF. CDR3 coding DNA: TGTGCCAGCAGCTTAGTTTCAGTCCCTGCCCTTCAAGAGACCCAGTACTTC.

J is TRBJ2-7 and V is TRBV4-3; D possibly corresponds to TRBD2 (7 bases). Trimming removed 8 bases at V and 3 bases at J, with 20 bases between. Germline CDR1 LGHNA, CDR2 YSLEER. The CDR3 is 15 amino acids. CDR3 in DNA: TGCGCCAGCTCTTCCGGAGGGGGGGTAGTCTACGAGCAGTACTTC. Translating it yields CASSSGGGVVYEQYF.

The chain uses TRBV27 and TRBJ1-1, with D tentatively TRBD1 (5 bases). V lost 2 bases to trimming and J lost 1 base, with 20 bases between them. This CDR3 contains 18 residues. Germline V gene lookup returns CDR1 MNHEY and CDR2 SMNVEV (reference sequence). CDR3: CASSLIEDRDPKNTEAFF. CDR3 DNA sequence: TGTGCCAGCAGTTTAATTGAAGATCGGGACCCAAAGAACACTGAAGCTTTCTTT.